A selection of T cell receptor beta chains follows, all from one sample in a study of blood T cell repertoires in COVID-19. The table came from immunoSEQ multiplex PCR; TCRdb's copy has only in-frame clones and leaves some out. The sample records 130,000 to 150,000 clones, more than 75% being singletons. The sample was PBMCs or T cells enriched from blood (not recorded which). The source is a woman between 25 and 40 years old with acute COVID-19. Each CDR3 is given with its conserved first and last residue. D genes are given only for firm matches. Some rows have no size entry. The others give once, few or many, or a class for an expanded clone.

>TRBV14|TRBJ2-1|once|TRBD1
CASSQTGAFFSVNEQFF
TGTGCCAGCAGCCAAACAGGGGCGTTCTTTAGTGTAAATGAGCAGTTCTTC
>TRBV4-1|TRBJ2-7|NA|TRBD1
CASSPRFDRGYEQYF
TGCGCCAGCAGCCCCCGCTTTGACAGGGGTTACGAGCAGTACTTC
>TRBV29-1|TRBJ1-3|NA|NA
CSAGGITDGNTIYF
TGCAGCGCAGGAGGGATCACTGATGGAAACACCATATATTTT
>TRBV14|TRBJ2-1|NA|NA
CASSQVTSINEQFF
TGTGCCAGCAGCCAAGTGACTAGTATCAATGAGCAGTTCTTC
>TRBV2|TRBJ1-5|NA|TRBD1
CASSQQGGSNQPQHF
TGTGCCAGCAGCCAACAGGGGGGGAGCAATCAGCCCCAGCATTTT
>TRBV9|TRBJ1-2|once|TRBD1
CASSPQGAFYGYTF
TGTGCCAGCAGCCCCCAGGGGGCGTTCTATGGCTACACCTTC
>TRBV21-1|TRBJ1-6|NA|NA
CASSKGSSGRGPNSPLHF
TGTGCCAGCAGCAAAGGTTCTAGTGGCAGGGGGCCGAATTCACCCCTCCACTTT
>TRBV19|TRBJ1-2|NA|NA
CASSIYRGYGYTF
TGTGCCAGTAGTATCTACCGGGGGTATGGCTACACCTTC
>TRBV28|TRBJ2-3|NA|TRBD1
CASSPSPGQGTDTQYF
TGTGCCAGCAGTCCGTCCCCGGGACAGGGTACCGATACGCAGTATTTT
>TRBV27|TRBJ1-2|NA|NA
CASSPSSNYGYTF
TGTGCCAGCAGTCCCTCTTCGAACTATGGCTACACCTTC
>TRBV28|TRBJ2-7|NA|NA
CATQRPGLGGYEQYF
TGTGCCACTCAGCGGCCCGGTCTAGGGGGATACGAGCAGTACTTC
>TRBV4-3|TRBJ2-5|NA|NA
CASSQDREETQYF
TGCGCCAGCAGCCAAGACAGGGAAGAGACCCAGTACTTC
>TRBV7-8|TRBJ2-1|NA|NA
CASSLRLPMEQFF
TGTGCCAGCAGCTTAAGACTGCCCATGGAGCAGTTCTTC
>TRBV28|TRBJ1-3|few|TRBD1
CASTPGQGSGNTIYF
TGTGCCAGCACCCCGGGACAGGGTTCTGGAAACACCATATATTTT
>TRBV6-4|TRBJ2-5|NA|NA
CASSDGREPRETQYF
TGTGCCAGCAGTGACGGCCGGGAGCCTCGGGAGACCCAGTACTTC
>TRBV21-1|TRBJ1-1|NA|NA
CASTEVIPLQGTEAFF
TGTGCCAGCACTGAGGTAATCCCGCTGCAAGGCACTGAAGCTTTCTTT
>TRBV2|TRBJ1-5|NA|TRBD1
CASTQTGRSQPQHF
TGTGCCAGCACTCAGACAGGGAGAAGTCAGCCCCAGCATTTT
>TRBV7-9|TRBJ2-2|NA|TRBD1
CASRGWTGPAGDTGELFF
TGTGCCAGCCGCGGCTGGACAGGGCCCGCCGGCGACACCGGGGAGCTGTTTTTT
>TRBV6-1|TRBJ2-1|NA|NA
CASREGLGTYNEQFF
TGTGCCAGCAGGGAAGGCCTCGGGACCTACAATGAGCAGTTCTTC
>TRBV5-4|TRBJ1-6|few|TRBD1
CASSARTGGAGSPLHF
TGTGCCAGCAGCGCCCGGACAGGGGGTGCTGGGTCACCCCTCCACTTT
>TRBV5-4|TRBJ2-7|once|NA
CAGKDRNSYEQYF
TGTGCCGGTAAAGACAGGAACTCCTACGAGCAGTACTTC
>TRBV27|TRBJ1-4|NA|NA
CASGSGSHKLFF
TGTGCCAGCGGCTCGGGATCGCATAAACTGTTTTTT
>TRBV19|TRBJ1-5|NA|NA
CASRVSGQSNQPQHF
TGTGCCAGTAGAGTGTCCGGACAGAGCAATCAGCCCCAGCATTTT
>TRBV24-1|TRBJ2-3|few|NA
CATSGPEWGRSTDTQYF
TGTGCCACCAGTGGTCCGGAATGGGGGAGGAGCACAGATACGCAGTATTTT
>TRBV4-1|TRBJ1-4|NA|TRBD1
CASSRQGNNEKLFF
TGCGCCAGCAGTAGACAGGGCAATAATGAAAAACTGTTTTTT
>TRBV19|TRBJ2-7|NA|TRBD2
CASSLASGSQYEQYF
TGTGCCAGTAGTCTGGCTAGCGGGAGTCAATACGAGCAGTACTTC
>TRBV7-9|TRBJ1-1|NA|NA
CASSSGVVNTEAFF
TGTGCCAGCAGCTCAGGGGTCGTGAACACTGAAGCTTTCTTT
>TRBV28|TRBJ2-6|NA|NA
CASITFRSGANVLTF
TGTGCCAGCATCACCTTCCGGTCGGGGGCCAACGTCCTGACTTTC